This T cell receptor (beta chain) was documented in a study of blood T cell repertoires in COVID-19. Study details: Samples representing acute and convalescent COVID-19 were sourced from the United States, Italy and Spain. PBMCs, B-cell-depleted T cells, or T cells were the source of the cDNA or gDNA that made up the material.

As originally analysed: Estimation of nucleated cell counts relied on the amplification of reference gene primers. Profiling relied on immunoSEQ multiplex PCR, and the TCRdb table lists in-frame clones only, not all of them. D and trimming come from the DNA, and the V and J calls and clone size come from that table. The profile shows under 300,000 clones, 80% to 90% of them singletons. This clone was observed a single time. V gave up 1 base and J gave up 4 bases, with 13 bases separating them. Germline-derived CDR1 and CDR2 are SGHTS and YDEGEE. The CDR3 totals 15 residues. The sequence derives from a man younger than 45 who had recovered from COVID-19. The J gene is TRBJ2-3, the V gene TRBV5-8, with D possibly being TRBD2 (6 bases). Sequencing was carried out using peripheral blood. In DNA, the CDR3 is TGTGCCAGCAGCTTGAGGGACTCAGTTTCAGATACGCAGTATTTT. Translating gives CASSLRDSVSDTQYF. The full variable domain, rest sourced from reference TRBV5-8 and TRBJ2-3, is EAGVTQSPTHLIKTRGQQATLRCSPISGHTSVYWYQQALGLGLQFLLWYDEGEERNRGNFPPRFSGRQFPNYSSELNVNALELEDSALYLCASSLRDSVSDTQYFGPGTRLTVL.